These T cell receptor beta chains were read from a single sample in a study of metastatic and nonmetastatic thyroid tumors. TCRdb reanalyzed the PCR reads via MiXCR. The top ten clones hold 45% to 65% of a sample with approximately 13,000 clones, under 30% of them seen once. Sequencing input: blood. The receptors stem from a male donor with papillary thyroid cancer or a benign thyroid nodule (not recorded which). Some clones in this sample may be carry-over from other donors' samples. Both conserved end residues are part of each CDR3. The D gene is left open where the match is weak. The size of a clone is reported for some rows only, either as once, few or many, or as a class for expanded clones.

CDR3aa: CASSTGTGEGRANVLTF
CDR3nt: TGTGCCAGTAGTACGGGGACAGGGGAGGGTAGGGCCAACGTCCTGACTTTC
v_gene: TRBV19
abundance: -
d_gene: TRBD1
j_gene: TRBJ2-6

CDR3aa: CASSVIGRASTDTQYF
CDR3nt: TGTGCCAGCAGCGTGATCGGCAGGGCTAGCACAGATACGCAGTATTTT
v_gene: TRBV9
abundance: many
d_gene: -
j_gene: TRBJ2-3

CDR3aa: CASSFQGTDTQYF
CDR3nt: TGTGCCAGCAGCTTCCAGGGCACAGATACGCAGTATTTT
v_gene: TRBV7-3
abundance: many
d_gene: -
j_gene: TRBJ2-3

CDR3aa: CASSQDNGGRETQYF
CDR3nt: TGTGCCAGCAGCCAAGATAACGGGGGCCGGGAGACCCAGTACTTC
v_gene: TRBV3-1
abundance: many
d_gene: -
j_gene: TRBJ2-5

CDR3aa: CASSVGDTGELFF
CDR3nt: TGTGCCAGCAGTGTGGGAGATACCGGGGAGCTGTTTTTT
v_gene: TRBV6-4
abundance: -
d_gene: -
j_gene: TRBJ2-2

CDR3aa: CATSPDPASRYEQYF
CDR3nt: TGTGCCACCAGCCCCGACCCAGCCTCCCGCTACGAGCAGTACTTC
v_gene: TRBV15
abundance: -
d_gene: -
j_gene: TRBJ2-7

CDR3aa: CASSYVGQSNSPLHF
CDR3nt: TGTGCCAGCAGTTACGTGGGACAGAGCAATTCACCCCTCCACTTT
v_gene: TRBV6-2/TRBV6-3
abundance: -
d_gene: TRBD1
j_gene: TRBJ1-6

CDR3aa: CASSVEATRGYEQYF
CDR3nt: TGTGCCAGCAGCGTAGAGGCAACCCGAGGCTACGAGCAGTACTTC
v_gene: TRBV9
abundance: -
d_gene: -
j_gene: TRBJ2-7

CDR3aa: CASSLRGEAYEQYF
CDR3nt: TGCGCCAGCAGCTTGCGAGGGGAGGCCTACGAGCAGTACTTC
v_gene: TRBV5-1
abundance: -
d_gene: -
j_gene: TRBJ2-7

CDR3aa: CSARGQGEVNEQYF
CDR3nt: TGCAGTGCTAGGGGGCAGGGGGAAGTCAACGAGCAGTACTTC
v_gene: TRBV20-1
abundance: -
d_gene: TRBD1
j_gene: TRBJ2-7

CDR3aa: CASSSPGLVGEQFF
CDR3nt: TGTGCCAGCAGCAGTCCGGGACTAGTCGGTGAGCAGTTCTTC
v_gene: TRBV3-1
abundance: many
d_gene: TRBD2
j_gene: TRBJ2-1

CDR3aa: CASSFSYEQYF
CDR3nt: TGTGCCAGCAGCTTCTCCTACGAGCAGTACTTC
v_gene: TRBV7-2
abundance: few
d_gene: -
j_gene: TRBJ2-7

CDR3aa: CASSLVSSGGAEQFF
CDR3nt: TGTGCCAGCAGCTTAGTCTCTAGCGGGGGGGCTGAGCAGTTCTTC
v_gene: TRBV11-2
abundance: many
d_gene: TRBD2
j_gene: TRBJ2-1

CDR3aa: CASSLSQPQHF
CDR3nt: TGTGCCAGCAGTTTAAGTCAGCCCCAGCATTTT
v_gene: TRBV12-3/TRBV12-4
abundance: -
d_gene: -
j_gene: TRBJ1-5

CDR3aa: CASSLTSAGSGANVLTF
CDR3nt: TGTGCCAGCAGTCTGACTAGCGCGGGCTCTGGGGCCAACGTCCTGACTTTC
v_gene: TRBV6-4
abundance: -
d_gene: TRBD2
j_gene: TRBJ2-6

CDR3aa: CASSPEAGSYNEQFF
CDR3nt: TGTGCTAGCAGCCCGGAGGCGGGCTCCTACAATGAGCAGTTCTTC
v_gene: TRBV7-7
abundance: -
d_gene: -
j_gene: TRBJ2-1

CDR3aa: CASSLGRQAPSNQPQHF
CDR3nt: TGTGCCAGCAGCTTAGGGAGACAGGCACCGAGCAATCAGCCCCAGCATTTT
v_gene: TRBV7-8
abundance: -
d_gene: -
j_gene: TRBJ1-5

CDR3aa: CASSPSEKLFF
CDR3nt: TGTGCCAGCAGTCCAAGCGAAAAACTGTTTTTT
v_gene: TRBV12-3/TRBV12-4
abundance: few
d_gene: -
j_gene: TRBJ1-4

CDR3aa: CASSGGGSYTF
CDR3nt: TGTGCCAGCAGCGGAGGGGGCAGCTACACCTTC
v_gene: TRBV5-6
abundance: -
d_gene: TRBD1
j_gene: TRBJ1-2

CDR3aa: CASSNDRVVTGELFF
CDR3nt: TGTGCCAGCAGCAACGACAGGGTGGTCACCGGGGAGCTGTTTTTT
v_gene: TRBV7-2
abundance: once
d_gene: TRBD1
j_gene: TRBJ2-2

CDR3aa: CASSIGGRETQYF
CDR3nt: TGTGCCAGTAGTATCGGGGGGCGGGAGACCCAGTACTTC
v_gene: TRBV19
abundance: few
d_gene: -
j_gene: TRBJ2-5

CDR3aa: CSARVRDYEQYF
CDR3nt: TGCAGTGCTAGAGTCAGGGACTACGAGCAGTACTTC
v_gene: TRBV20-1
abundance: medium-sized
d_gene: -
j_gene: TRBJ2-7

CDR3aa: CASSLTQWGDQPQHF
CDR3nt: TGTGCCAGCAGCTTGACCCAGTGGGGTGATCAGCCCCAGCATTTT
v_gene: TRBV5-4
abundance: -
d_gene: -
j_gene: TRBJ1-5

CDR3aa: CASSLLGIGEAFF
CDR3nt: TGTGCCAGCAGCCTCTTGGGGATCGGTGAAGCTTTCTTT
v_gene: TRBV7-3
abundance: -
d_gene: -
j_gene: TRBJ1-1

CDR3aa: CASESVSIGGYTF
CDR3nt: TGTGCCTCCGAGTCCGTCAGCATTGGGGGCTACACCTTC
v_gene: TRBV19
abundance: -
d_gene: -
j_gene: TRBJ1-2